The following is a TCR beta chain sequence with its context. Its antigen is currently not known. No quality values exist for individual bases; no much larger clone is one base distant. Read against the paper, the sample's time point label means: week 5, during vaccination. Every vaccine dose consisted of 300 ug of a 20-mer mutant IDH1 peptide in Montanide, administered subcutaneously together with topical imiquimod. Newly diagnosed WHO grade 3 or 4 IDH1-mutant astrocytomas showing loss of nuclear ATRX were present in the donors. The samples were drawn from NOA16, a multicentre, single-arm, open-label phase I trial in Germany that tested a mutant IDH1 peptide vaccine in humans for the first time. Genomic DNA for TCRB sequencing was extracted from EDTA blood using the DNeasy Blood and Tissue Kit. Library method: the immunoSEQ multiplex PCR assay. Following the manufacturer's protocol, the hsTCRB Kit was used to amplify rearranged TCR beta chain sequences. TCRB libraries were sequenced on an Illumina MiSeq. The study's processing was this. Demultiplexing, trimming and gene mapping were performed with the kit vendor's proprietary platform. The table comes from immuneACCESS by way of TCRdb, which keeps in-frame sequences with V and J called. Part of the clones is missing from these tables; in studies checked, under half for an unresolved V gene and the rest for unknown reasons. From that table come the V and J calls and clone size; the DNA was used to work out D and trimming. The sample table records about 40,000 clones; approximately 93% of these occur just once. The ten largest make up over 2.5% of the sample.

This record belongs to a study of a mutant IDH1 vaccine in newly diagnosed glioma (dated by TCRdb to 2020 to 2023). The study in broad terms: Patients were given eight vaccinations, in weeks 1, 3, 5, 7, 11, 15, 19 and 23, which matched visits V03 through V10. Vaccination was initiated 4-6 weeks after radiotherapy alone, or concurrently with temozolomide cycles in the chemotherapy-containing groups. Of the roughly 34 treated patients, approximately 62% were male and 37.5% were female, and the mean age was around 40 years. Before enrollment, patients had received standard therapy of radiotherapy alone, temozolomide alone, or radiochemotherapy with temozolomide; most received the combination. Six visits were used for peripheral blood collection: V03 (baseline), V05, V07, V10, V12 and V13. For exploratory analyses, fewer than 30 treated patients had longitudinal TCRB deep sequencing done wherever samples were available. Findings and caveats that apply to the study as a whole: PBMC samples for TCRB deep sequencing were selected based on availability. The authors noted that analyses of patient blood samples could not be reproduced because of sample limitations. Across multiple MHC alleles, vaccine-induced immune responses were seen in 93.3% of patients. Changes in the top peripheral T cell clonotypes picked up by TCRB sequencing did not appear to be linked to pseudoprogression.

Including the terminal cysteine and phenylalanine, the CDR3 comprises 14 residues. Just CDR3 DNA is preserved here, 42 bases in frame from base 1. Trimming takes 5 bases from V and 4 bases from J, and the germline ends sit 11 bases apart. Looking up the germline V gene yields CDR1 SGHTA and CDR2 FQGNSA. Recombination linked TRBV7-2 to TRBJ1-4; TRBD1 could be the D gene, as 5 bases match. This sequence originates from a man between 45 and 60 years old with glioma. Source: PBMCs, taken from a glioma patient whose treatment included an IDH1 peptide vaccine. The CDR3 here reads CASSQRQLNEKLFF. The nucleotide sequence reads as follows: TGTGCCAGCAGCCAGAGACAGCTTAATGAAAAACTGTTTTTT.